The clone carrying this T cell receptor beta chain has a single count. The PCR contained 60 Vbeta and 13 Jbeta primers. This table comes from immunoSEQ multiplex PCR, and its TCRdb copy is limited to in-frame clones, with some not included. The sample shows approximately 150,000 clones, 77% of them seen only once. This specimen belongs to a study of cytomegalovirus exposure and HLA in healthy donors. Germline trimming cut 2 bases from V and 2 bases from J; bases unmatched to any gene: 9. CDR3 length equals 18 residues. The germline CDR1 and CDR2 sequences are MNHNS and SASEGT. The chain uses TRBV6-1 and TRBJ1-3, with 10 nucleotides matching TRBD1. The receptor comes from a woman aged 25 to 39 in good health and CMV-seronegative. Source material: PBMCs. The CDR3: CASSESTGQGLAGNTIYF. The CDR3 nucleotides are TGTGCCAGCAGTGAATCAACGGGACAGGGGTTGGCTGGAAACACCATATATTTT.